The 17 T cell receptor beta chains presented below share a single source sample, sequenced in a study of blood T cell repertoires in COVID-19. TCRdb keeps only in-frame clones here, not all; method: immunoSEQ multiplex PCR. Among 100,000 to 150,000 clones listed, around nine tenths were seen once. The sample was peripheral blood. These TCRs come from a woman of 80 years or more with acute or convalescent COVID-19.

The rearrangement links TRBV7-6 to TRBJ1-6; 9 positions agree with TRBD1. This CDR3 has 16 residues. Looked up from germline, CDR1 is SGHVS and CDR2 is FNYEAQ. J was trimmed by 8 bases and V by 2 bases; bases with no gene match: 7. As DNA, the CDR3 is TGTGCCAGCAGCTTACTTCACAGGGGGCGAGATTCACCCCTCCACTTT. This translates into CASSLLHRGRDSPLHF.

The chain is built from TRBV7-3 and TRBJ1-1, with a weak D call TRBD1 (6 bases). Germline V lookup: CDR1 SGHTA, CDR2 FQGTGA. This CDR3 is built from 13 residues. Trimming pared 4 bases from V and 1 base from J, leaving 7 bases between. CDR3 loop: CASSYRANTEAFF. The CDR3 DNA sequence: TGTGCCAGCAGCTACAGGGCGAACACTGAAGCTTTCTTT.

This chain connects TRBV3-1 (or the pseudogene TRBV3-2) to TRBJ2-3; perhaps TRBD2 as D (6 bases). The V gene's germline CDR1 is LGHDT and CDR2 YNNKEL (reference sequence). There are 14 residues in the CDR3. Trimming cost V 1 base and J 11 bases, with 16 bases left between them. The DNA of the CDR3 is TGTGCCAGCAGCCAAGGGCCGCGGGGCCCATGGCAGTATTTT. Translation: CASSQGPRGPWQYF.

This clone was seen only once. The V and J genes are TRBV7-3 and TRBJ2-3; D gene unclear. Germline CDR1 is SGHTA and CDR2 is FQGTGA. The CDR3 contains 13 residues. The germline V and J ends were trimmed by 1 base and 5 bases, with 7 bases remaining between them. CDR3 in amino acids: CASSLIWQDTQYF. CDR3 DNA sequence: TGTGCCAGCAGCTTAATTTGGCAAGATACGCAGTATTTT.

The J gene is TRBJ2-3, the V gene TRBV18; D gene uncertain. Looked up from germline, CDR1 is KGHSH and CDR2 is LQKENI. This CDR3 is built from 16 residues. Trimming took off 1 base at V and 0 bases at J, with 11 bases between the two ends. The CDR3 DNA sequence: TGTGCCAGCTCACCACTTCGTAAAATAAGCACAGATACGCAGTATTTT. Protein sequence: CASSPLRKISTDTQYF.

The chain links TRBV18 to TRBJ2-1, with D possibly being TRBD1 (5 bases). The CDR3 length is 14 residues. V shed 3 bases and J shed 4 bases, with 10 bases lying between them. The germline V gene has CDR1 KGHSH and CDR2 LQKENI. The CDR3 DNA reads as TGTGCCAGCTCACCGACGACAGCGTACAATGAGCAGTTCTTC. Its translation is CASSPTTAYNEQFF.

This clone showed up just once. This chain connects TRBV6-1 to TRBJ2-3; 7 bases agree with TRBD1. Germline trimming cut 2 bases from V and 5 bases from J; bases unmatched to any gene: 7. CDR1 and CDR2 (germline): MNHNS, SASEGT. This CDR3 is 15 amino acids long. CDR3 DNA: TGTGCCAGCAGTGAATCGGACAGGAGGAGAGATACGCAGTATTTT. It is translated as CASSESDRRRDTQYF.

This sequence joins TRBV5-1 and TRBJ1-4; perhaps TRBD1 as D (5 bases). The germline CDR1 and CDR2 sequences are SGHRS and YFSETQ. This CDR3 is 16 amino acids long. Trimming cost V 0 bases and J 6 bases, with 15 bases left between them. In DNA, the CDR3 is TGCGCCAGCAGCTTGGGTCGGACACCGCAGGATGAAAAACTGTTTTTT. This encodes CASSLGRTPQDEKLFF.

Only one count was recorded for this clone. The V gene is TRBV5-5, the J gene TRBJ1-2; D gene ambiguous. This CDR3 region has 15 residues. With 3 bases removed from V and 6 bases from J, the gap between germline ends came to 18 bases. Germline V CDR1 and CDR2: SGHKS, YYEKEE (reference sequence). The CDR3 sequence: CASSSLTLYSHGYTF. The CDR3 DNA is TGTGCCAGCAGCTCCCTGACTCTCTATTCCCATGGCTACACCTTC.

This chain links TRBV7-8 with TRBJ2-1; 13 bases are a match to TRBD2. The CDR3 runs to 16 residues. V lost 5 bases, J lost 8 bases, and 9 bases stayed unmatched. The germline V gene encodes CDR1 SGHVS and CDR2 FQNEAQ. In nucleotides, the CDR3 is TGTGCCAGCAGCAAACGCCGACTAGCGGGAGGACATGAGCAGTTCTTC. It yields the protein CASSKRRLAGGHEQFF.

This clone appeared once. The V call is TRBV18, the J call TRBJ2-6; D may be TRBD1 (5 bases). CDR3 length: 20 amino acids. Trimming pared 2 bases from V and 0 bases from J, leaving 20 bases between. CDR1 is KGHSH, CDR2 LQKENI, per germline. The CDR3 region has the DNA TGTGCCAGCTCACCAATCACAGGCATTAGGGCGCGCTCTGGGGCCAACGTCCTGACTTTC. Translation: CASSPITGIRARSGANVLTF.

There are a few counts of this clone. This specimen includes other DNA sequences encoding the same CDR3. The V call is TRBV12-5, the J call TRBJ1-5; TRBD1 agrees at 8 bases. The CDR3 has 14 residues. V shed 5 bases and J 6 bases; nucleotides not matched to a gene: 6. Germline assignment: CDR1 LGHNT and CDR2 FRNRAP. For the CDR3, the DNA is TGTGCTAGTGGTCCAGGACAGGGCGGTCAGCCCCAGCATTTT. It is translated as CASGPGQGGQPQHF.

This clone was observed a handful of times. The sample has other DNA sequences that encode this CDR3 too. The V and J genes are TRBV15 and TRBJ1-2; D gene uncertain. CDR1 is LNHNV and CDR2 is YYDKDF in the germline V gene (reference sequence). Trimming removed 4 bases from V and 0 bases from J, with 15 bases in between. This CDR3 has 16 amino acids. CDR3 amino acids: CATSIERSYPNYGYTF. The CDR3 coding sequence is TGTGCCACCAGCATAGAGAGGTCCTATCCTAACTATGGCTACACCTTC.

The J gene is TRBJ1-2, the V gene TRBV24-1; D is perhaps TRBD1 (5 bases). The CDR3 sequence is 12 residues long. Trimming pared 4 bases from V and 6 bases from J, leaving 8 bases between. The germline V gene encodes CDR1 KGHDR and CDR2 SFDVKD. CDR3 bases: TGTGCCACCAGTGACTTGACAGATGGCTACACCTTC. It encodes CATSDLTDGYTF.

CDR3: CASSQDTETGFSEQYF. The CDR3, as DNA: TGTGCCAGCAGCCAAGATACGGAGACAGGGTTTTCCGAGCAGTACTTC. The gene calls are TRBV3-1 (or the pseudogene TRBV3-2) and TRBJ2-7; 7 nucleotides agree with TRBD1. Germline V gives CDR1 LGHDT, CDR2 YNNKEL (reference sequence). This CDR3 is built from 16 residues. After removal of 0 bases from V and 6 bases from J, the junction contained 11 bases not matched to a gene.

The chain employs TRBV5-5 and TRBJ1-4; TRBD1 is a possible D gene (6 bases). The CDR3 contains 15 residues. Deletions cut 1 base from V and 5 bases from J, with 12 bases between. Germline V gene data show CDR1 as SGHKS and CDR2 as YYEKEE (reference sequence). The CDR3 protein is CASSLLGTLNEKLFF. The CDR3 nucleotides read TGTGCCAGCAGCTTGCTCGGGACACTGAATGAAAAACTGTTTTTT. Drawing the rest from reference TRBV5-5 and TRBJ1-4, the complete variable domain is DAGVTQSPTHLIKTRGQQVTLRCSPISGHKSVSWYQQVLGQGPQFIFQYYEKEERGRGNFPDRFSARQFPNYSSELNVNALLLGDSALYLCASSLLGTLNEKLFFGSGTQLSVL.

The rearrangement uses TRBV5-4 and TRBJ2-3; 11 positions match TRBD2. Losses at the gene ends were 4 bases for V and 5 bases for J; bases not matched to a gene: 15. The CDR3 spans 18 residues. Germline V gives CDR1 SGHNT, CDR2 YYREEE (reference sequence). The CDR3 DNA is TGTGCCAGCAGCCCCGGGGGCCTAGCGGGAGGAAGGGTAGATACGCAGTATTTT. Translation: CASSPGGLAGGRVDTQYF.